These 6 T cell receptor beta chains were all obtained from the same sample, sequenced in a study of Ad26.COV2.S vaccination and SARS-CoV-2 variants. This sample's treatment: some 20 received Ad26.COV2.S at low or high dose, single or two shots; several received placebo; per-sample allocation not given. Sampling took place 63 days after the first vaccine or placebo injection. The data were produced by immunoSEQ multiplex PCR, yet TCRdb's version contains in-frame clones alone and is incomplete. The sample records approximately 460,000 clones, around 89% being singletons. Specimen: peripheral blood, collected in a trial of Ad26.COV2.S vaccine versus placebo. The origin of the receptors is a person between 18 and 59 years old who received the Ad26.COV2.S COVID-19 vaccine or a placebo.

The V and J genes are TRBV7-6 and TRBJ2-3; TRBD2 aligns across 8 bases. Germline V lookup: CDR1 SGHVS, CDR2 FNYEAQ. This CDR3 contains 15 residues. J lost 0 bases, V lost 7 bases, and 6 bases had no gene match. The chain's CDR3 is CASTGRGASTDTQYF. CDR3 nucleotide sequence: TGTGCCAGCACCGGGCGGGGGGCCAGCACAGATACGCAGTATTTT.

This clone came up once. The chain carries TRBV5-5 and TRBJ2-7; 7 nucleotides line up with TRBD1. The V gene's germline CDR1 is SGHKS and CDR2 YYEKEE (reference sequence). With V trimmed by 0 bases and J by 3 bases, 9 bases remained unmatched. The CDR3 covers 16 residues. For the CDR3, the DNA is TGTGCCAGCAGCTTGGGCCGACAGGGTTTACGCTACGAGCAGTACTTC. Protein product: CASSLGRQGLRYEQYF.

The V gene is TRBV10-1, the J gene TRBJ1-1; TRBD1 is a possible D gene (5 bases). Germline CDR1 reads WNHNN; CDR2 reads SYGVQD (reference sequence). The CDR3 is made up of 14 amino acids. V dropped 0 bases and J dropped 6 bases, with 11 bases sitting between them. CDR3 residues: CASSESGGYAEAFF. CDR3 bases: TGCGCCAGCAGTGAGTCGGGGGGGTACGCTGAAGCTTTCTTT.

V is TRBV6-1 and J is TRBJ1-2; no clear D. The germline gives CDR1 MNHNS, CDR2 SASEGT. This CDR3 region has 13 residues. V lost 2 bases and J lost 2, with 6 bases in between. CDR3: CASSELGNYGYTF. In DNA, the CDR3 is TGTGCCAGCAGTGAACTAGGGAACTATGGCTACACCTTC.

This chain joins TRBV29-1 and TRBJ2-7; 7 nucleotides match TRBD1. Germline V lookup: CDR1 SQVTM, CDR2 ANQGSEA. The CDR3 is 12 amino acids. V lost 5 bases to trimming and J lost 1 base; unmatched junction nucleotides: 2. CDR3 bases: TGCAGCGTTCAGGGACAGTCCTACGAGCAGTACTTC. This codes for CSVQGQSYEQYF.

This chain joins TRBV3-1 (or the pseudogene TRBV3-2) and TRBJ1-5; 10 positions match TRBD1. The CDR3 is made up of 18 amino acids. Germline assignment: CDR1 LGHDT and CDR2 YNNKEL (reference sequence). J was trimmed by 7 bases and V by 4 bases; bases with no gene match: 16. The CDR3 DNA is TGTGCCAGCAGCCGGGGACAGGGGTCCCACCCCGGCCCCCAGCCCCAGCATTTT. This codes for CASSRGQGSHPGPQPQHF.